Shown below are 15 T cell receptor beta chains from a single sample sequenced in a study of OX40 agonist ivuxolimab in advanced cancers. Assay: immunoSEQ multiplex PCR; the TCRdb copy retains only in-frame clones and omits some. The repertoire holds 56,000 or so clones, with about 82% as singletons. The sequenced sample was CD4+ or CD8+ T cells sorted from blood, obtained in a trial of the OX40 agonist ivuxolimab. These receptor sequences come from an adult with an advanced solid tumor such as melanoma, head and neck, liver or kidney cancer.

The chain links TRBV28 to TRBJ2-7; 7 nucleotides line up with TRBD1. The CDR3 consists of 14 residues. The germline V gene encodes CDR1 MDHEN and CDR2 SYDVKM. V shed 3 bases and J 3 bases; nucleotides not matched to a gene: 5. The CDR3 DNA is TGTGCCAGCAGTTTGACAGGGAAAAACTACGAGCAGTACTTC. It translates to CASSLTGKNYEQYF.

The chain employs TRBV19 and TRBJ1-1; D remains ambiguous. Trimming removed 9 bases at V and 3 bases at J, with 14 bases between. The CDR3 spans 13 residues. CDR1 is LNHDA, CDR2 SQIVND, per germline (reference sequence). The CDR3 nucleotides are TGTGCCAGCACTCAGAGGGTAGACACTGAAGCTTTCTTT. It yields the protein CASTQRVDTEAFF.

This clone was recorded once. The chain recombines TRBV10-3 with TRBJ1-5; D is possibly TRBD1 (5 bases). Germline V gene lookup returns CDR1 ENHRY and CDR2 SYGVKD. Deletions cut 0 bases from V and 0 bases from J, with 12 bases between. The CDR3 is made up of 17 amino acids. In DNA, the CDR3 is TGTGCCATCAGTGAGTCAGGCAGAAGGGGTAGCAATCAGCCCCAGCATTTT. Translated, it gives CAISESGRRGSNQPQHF.

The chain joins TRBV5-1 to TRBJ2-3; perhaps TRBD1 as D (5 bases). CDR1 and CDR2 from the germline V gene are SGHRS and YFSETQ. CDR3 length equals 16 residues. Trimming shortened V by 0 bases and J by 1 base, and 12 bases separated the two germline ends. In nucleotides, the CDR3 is TGCGCCAGCAGCTTGGCCCTGTTGACAGGCACAGATACGCAGTATTTT. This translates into CASSLALLTGTDTQYF.

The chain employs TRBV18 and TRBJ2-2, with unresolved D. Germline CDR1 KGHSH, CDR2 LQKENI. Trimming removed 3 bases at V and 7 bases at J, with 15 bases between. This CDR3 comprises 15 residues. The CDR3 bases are TGTGCCAGCTCACCCTTAAGGCAGGTCGGCGGGGAGCTGTTTTTT. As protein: CASSPLRQVGGELFF. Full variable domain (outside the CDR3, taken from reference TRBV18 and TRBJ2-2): NAGVMQNPRHLVRRRGQEARLRCSPMKGHSHVYWYRQLPEEGLKFMVYLQKENIIDESGMPKERFSAEFPKEGPSILRIQQVVRGDSAAYFCASSPLRQVGGELFFGEGSRLTVL.

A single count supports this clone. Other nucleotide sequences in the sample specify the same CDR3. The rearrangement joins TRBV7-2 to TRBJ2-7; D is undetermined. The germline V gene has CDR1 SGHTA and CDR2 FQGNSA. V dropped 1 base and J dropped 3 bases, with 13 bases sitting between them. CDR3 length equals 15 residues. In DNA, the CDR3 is TGTGCCAGCAGCTTAGGGCCAGAGATTATCTACGAGCAGTACTTC. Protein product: CASSLGPEIIYEQYF.

The CDR3: CASSQGRLRDYNEQFF. CDR3 bases: TGTGCCAGCTCACAGGGACGGCTAAGGGACTACAATGAGCAGTTCTTC. The rearrangement joins TRBV18 to TRBJ2-1; D may be TRBD1 or TRBD2 (5 bases each). Germline loops: CDR1 KGHSH, CDR2 LQKENI. V was shortened by 4 bases and J by 3 bases, with 16 bases between the two germline ends. This CDR3 spans 16 amino acids.

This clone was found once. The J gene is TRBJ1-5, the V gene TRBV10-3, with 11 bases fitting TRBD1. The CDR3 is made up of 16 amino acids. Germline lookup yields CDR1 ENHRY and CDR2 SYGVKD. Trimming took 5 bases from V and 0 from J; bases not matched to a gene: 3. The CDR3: CAISKGQGVSNQPQHF. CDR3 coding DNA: TGTGCCATCAGTAAGGGACAGGGGGTTAGCAATCAGCCCCAGCATTTT.

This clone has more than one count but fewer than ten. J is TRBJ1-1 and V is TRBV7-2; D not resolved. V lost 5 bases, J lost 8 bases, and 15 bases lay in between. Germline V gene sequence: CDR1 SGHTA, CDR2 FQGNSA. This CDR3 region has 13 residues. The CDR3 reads CASSPEGGREAFF. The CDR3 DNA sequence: TGTGCCAGCAGCCCGGAGGGTGGCCGGGAAGCTTTCTTT.

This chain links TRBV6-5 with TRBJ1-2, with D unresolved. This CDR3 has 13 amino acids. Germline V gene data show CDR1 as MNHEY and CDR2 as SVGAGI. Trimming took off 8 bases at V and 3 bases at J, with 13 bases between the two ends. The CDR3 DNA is TGTGCCAGCCGCGTGGATGAGGACTATGGCTACACCTTC. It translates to CASRVDEDYGYTF.

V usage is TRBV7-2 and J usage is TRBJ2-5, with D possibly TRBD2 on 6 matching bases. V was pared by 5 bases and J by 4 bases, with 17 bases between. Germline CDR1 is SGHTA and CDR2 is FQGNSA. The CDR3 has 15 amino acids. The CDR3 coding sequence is TGTGCCAGCAGCCCGGGACTCGGGGAAGGAGAGACCCAGTACTTC. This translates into CASSPGLGEGETQYF. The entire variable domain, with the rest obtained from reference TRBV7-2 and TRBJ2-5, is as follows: GAGVSQSPSNKVTEKGKDVELRCDPISGHTALYWYRQSLGQGLEFLIYFQGNSAPDKSGLPSDRFSAERTGGSVSTLTIQRTQQEDSAVYLCASSPGLGEGETQYFGPGTRLLVL.

The CDR3 coding sequence is TGTGCCAGCAGTTCCCCGACAGGGAGTACTGGAAACACCATATATTTT. Translated: CASSSPTGSTGNTIYF. The J gene is TRBJ1-3, the V gene TRBV28; 7 bases are shared with TRBD1. CDR3 length: 16 amino acids. V was pared by 4 bases and J by 2 bases, with 8 bases of the junction left unmatched. Per the germline V gene, CDR1 is MDHEN and CDR2 is SYDVKM. Supplemented by reference TRBV28 and TRBJ1-3, the full variable domain reads DVKVTQSSRYLVKRTGEKVFLECVQDMDHENMFWYRQDPGLGLRLIYFSYDVKMKEKGDIPEGYSVSREKKERFSLILESASTNQTSMYLCASSSPTGSTGNTIYFGEGSWLTVV.

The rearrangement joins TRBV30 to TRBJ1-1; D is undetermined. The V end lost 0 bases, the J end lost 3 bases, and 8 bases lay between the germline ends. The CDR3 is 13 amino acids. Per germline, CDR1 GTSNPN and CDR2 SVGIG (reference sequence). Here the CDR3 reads CAWSVVAHTEAFF. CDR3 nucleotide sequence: TGTGCCTGGAGTGTAGTGGCCCACACTGAAGCTTTCTTT.

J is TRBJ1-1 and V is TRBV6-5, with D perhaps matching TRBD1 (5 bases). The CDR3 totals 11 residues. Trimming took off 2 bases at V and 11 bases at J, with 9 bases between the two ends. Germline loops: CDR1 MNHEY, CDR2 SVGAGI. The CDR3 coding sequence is TGTGCCAGCAGTTACGAGGGGAAGGCTTTCTTT. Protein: CASSYEGKAFF.

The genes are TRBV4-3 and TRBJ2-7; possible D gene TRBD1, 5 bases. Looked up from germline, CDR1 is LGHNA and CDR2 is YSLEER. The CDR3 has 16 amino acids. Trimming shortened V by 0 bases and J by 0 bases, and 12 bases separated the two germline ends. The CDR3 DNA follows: TGCGCCAGCAGCCAAGATCCCCAGGGCAACTCCTACGAGCAGTACTTC. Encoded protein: CASSQDPQGNSYEQYF.